This T cell receptor beta chain was recovered during a study of CXCR3-negative and CXCR3-positive naive CD8 T cells. Study findings and constraints: Both naive subsets showed comparably high diversity, and memory CD8+ cells showed much lower diversity. A higher hydrophobicity marked the TRB CDR3s of CXCR3-positive naive cells versus CXCR3-negative naive cells.

This CDR3 comprises 12 residues. Germline lookup yields CDR1 SGHTS and CDR2 YDEGEE. With regard to this clonotype: Its matching antigen is unknown.

Researchers prepared the TRB cDNA libraries using 5' RACE with UMI labels. TCRdb reprocessed the 5' RACE reads, keeping one entry per CDR3 protein, no DNA. The listing records about 130,000 distinct CDR3 sequences. This chain links TRBV5-8 with TRBJ2-7; no DNA is available, so the TRBD1 call from TCRdb remains unchecked. Source material: naive CXCR3+ CD8+ T cells from blood. The subset was: CD45RO-CCR7+CD27+CD95- naive CD8+ T cells expressing CXCR3 (TNR3+). The source is a human donor in good health. Some clones in this sample may be carry-over from other donors' samples. The CDR3 spells CATDNGGYEQYF.